This entry lists 20 T cell receptor beta chains sequenced from one sample in a study of blood T cells in healthy people across ages. Alongside a J-beta primer mix, a sample-barcoded 5' primer served in a second PCR lasting about 7 to 11 cycles. TCRdb re-analysed the 5' RACE reads in MiXCR, keeping a single row per CDR3 protein. Found here are 650,000 to 1,000,000 distinct CDR3 sequences, about 36% of them singletons; the top ten hold 10% to 15%. The sample taken for sequencing was blood. The origin of the receptors is a man younger than 35 in good health.

This clonotype was observed many times. This rearrangement joins TRBV12-3 or TRBV12-4 to TRBJ2-5; D unclear. There are 16 residues in the CDR3. Trimming removed 3 bases at V and 1 base at J, with 15 bases between. CDR3 region: CASSFKPNRGQETQYF. For the CDR3, the DNA is TGTGCCAGCAGTTTCAAACCTAACCGCGGCCAAGAGACCCAGTACTTC.

The rearrangement uses TRBV6-1 and TRBJ2-5; tentative D call: TRBD2 (6 bases). The germline V gene encodes CDR1 MNHNS and CDR2 SASEGT. The CDR3 is 15 amino acids. The V and J ends lost 3 bases and 4 bases respectively, with 15 bases between them. This CDR3 reads CASSDGGRGGETQYF. The DNA for the CDR3 is TGTGCCAGCAGTGACGGGGGAAGAGGAGGAGAGACCCAGTACTTC.

This clonotype was counted at least ten times. V is TRBV29-1 and J is TRBJ2-1; tentatively, D is TRBD1 (6 bases). The CDR3 spans 16 residues. Germline values: CDR1 SQVTM, CDR2 ANQGSEA. Deletions cut 5 bases from V and 0 bases from J, with 17 bases between. CDR3 sequence (DNA): TGCAGCGTTTCCAAGCACAGGGAAAGCTCCTACAATGAGCAGTTCTTC. Translation gives CSVSKHRESSYNEQFF.

V and J are TRBV5-6 and TRBJ1-1; 8 bases fit TRBD1. The CDR3 sequence is 16 residues long. Germline values: CDR1 SGHDT, CDR2 YYEEEE. V was clipped by 4 bases and J by 1 base; unmatched bases: 9. The CDR3 spells CASSPGQGEGNTEAFF. DNA for the CDR3: TGTGCCAGCAGCCCAGGACAGGGTGAAGGGAACACTGAAGCTTTCTTT.

In the case of this clonotype: A much larger clone lies a single base off, so this may be a read error. V usage is TRBV12-3 or TRBV12-4 and J usage is TRBJ2-7; unclear D gene. The germline V and J ends were trimmed by 3 bases and 2 bases, with 8 bases remaining between them. CDR3 length: 13 amino acids. The CDR3 DNA reads TGTGCCAGCAGTTTGGGGTCGGCCTACGAGCAGTACTTC. The encoded protein is CASSLGSAYEQYF.

This clonotype was recorded many times. The rearrangement joins TRBV27 to TRBJ2-4; 9 nucleotides align to TRBD1. CDR3 length: 14 residues. J lost 3 bases, V lost 6 bases, and 3 bases had no gene match. The germline V gene has CDR1 MNHEY and CDR2 SMNVEV (reference sequence). CDR3 coding DNA: TGTGCCAGCAGCCAGGACAGGGGCAAAAACATTCAGTACTTC. Translating it yields CASSQDRGKNIQYF.

This clonotype was recorded at least ten times. V and J are TRBV10-3 and TRBJ2-1; 9 bases line up with TRBD2. The V segment lost 6 bases and the J segment 2 bases; nucleotides outside the gene matches: 5. Germline V CDR1 and CDR2: ENHRY, SYGVKD. The CDR3 runs 15 residues. CDR3 region: CAIRGSGGAYNEQFF. The DNA for the CDR3 is TGTGCCATCAGGGGTAGCGGGGGCGCCTACAATGAGCAGTTCTTC.

Regarding this clonotype: A read error is possible here, since a much larger clone lies one base away. The chain employs TRBV20-1 and TRBJ2-3, with D perhaps TRBD2 (5 bases). This CDR3 is 14 amino acids long. Germline values: CDR1 DFQATT, CDR2 SNEGSKA (reference sequence). CDR3 nucleotide sequence: TGCAGTGCTCCTGGCAGCGCTAGCACAGATGCGCAGTATTTT. This codes for CSAPGSASTDAQYF.

This clonotype was seen a handful of times. The rearrangement uses TRBV18 and TRBJ2-7; D possibly corresponds to TRBD1 (6 bases). Germline V gives CDR1 KGHSH, CDR2 LQKENI. This CDR3 region has 14 residues. V lost 5 bases and J 4 bases, leaving 15 bases between the germline ends. Here the CDR3 DNA reads TGTGCCAGCTCAGAGGTGGACAGTTCTTACGAGCAGTACTTC. Translation: CASSEVDSSYEQYF.

This chain links TRBV5-1 with TRBJ2-2, with a tentative D call TRBD2 (5 bases). V shed 3 bases and J shed 6 bases, with 15 bases lying between them. The CDR3 spans 15 residues. Germline V CDR1 and CDR2: SGHRS, YFSETQ. Here the CDR3 reads CASSSIARGSGELFF. As DNA, the CDR3 is TGCGCCAGCAGCTCCATCGCTAGAGGGTCCGGGGAGCTGTTTTTT.

This sequence joins TRBV5-1 and TRBJ1-1; D not resolved. CDR3 length: 13 amino acids. Germline CDR1 and CDR2: SGHRS and YFSETQ. Trimming removed 2 bases from V and 4 bases from J, with 9 bases in between. The DNA for the CDR3 is TGCGCCAGCAGCTTAAATGGAGGCACTGAAGCTTTCTTT. Its translation is CASSLNGGTEAFF.

The V and J genes are TRBV5-8 and TRBJ2-7, with 7 bases fitting TRBD1. The better agreement between TRBJ2-5 and the DNA end casts doubt on the J call. The CDR3 has 15 residues. Germline assignment: CDR1 SGHTS and CDR2 YDEGEE. As DNA, the CDR3 is TGTGCCAGCACCCATCCCGACAGGGCCCCTGGGACCCAGTACTTC. Translation: CASTHPDRAPGTQYF.

The table lists this clonotype with many counts. This rearrangement joins TRBV4-3 to TRBJ2-3; the D is unclear. Deletions cut 0 bases from V and 4 bases from J, with 17 bases between. CDR3 length equals 17 residues. Looked up from germline, CDR1 is LGHNA and CDR2 is YSLEER. CDR3 in amino acids: CASSQDLQPSRADTQYF. The CDR3 nucleotides are TGCGCCAGCAGCCAAGATCTCCAACCCTCCCGAGCAGATACGCAGTATTTT.

This clonotype was counted between two and nine times. The chain combines TRBV10-3 with TRBJ1-1; 7 bases map to TRBD1. CDR3 length: 14 amino acids. The J segment lost 4 bases and the V segment lost 8 bases, leaving 10 bases of the junction unmatched. Germline values: CDR1 ENHRY, CDR2 SYGVKD. The CDR3 sequence: CAIRGQEGFTEAFF. The DNA of the CDR3 is TGTGCCATCCGCGGACAGGAGGGCTTCACTGAAGCTTTCTTT.

V usage is TRBV18 and J usage is TRBJ2-2; the D is unclear. V lost 2 bases to trimming and J lost 7 bases, with 5 bases between them. The CDR3 sequence is 12 residues long. Germline loops: CDR1 KGHSH, CDR2 LQKENI. In DNA form, the CDR3 reads TGTGCCAGCTCACCAGTCGACGGGGAGCTGTTTTTT. Protein product: CASSPVDGELFF.

The chain links TRBV27 to TRBJ2-3; unclear D gene. The CDR3 runs to 14 residues. In germline, CDR1 is MNHEY, CDR2 SMNVEV (reference sequence). Trimming shortened V by 3 bases and J by 2 bases, and 9 bases separated the two germline ends. This CDR3 is CASSFWPSTDTQYF. DNA of the CDR3: TGTGCCAGCAGTTTTTGGCCTTCCACAGATACGCAGTATTTT.

The genes are TRBV4-3 and TRBJ2-3; D might be TRBD1 (5 bases). V was pared by 0 bases and J by 8 bases, with 9 bases between. CDR3 size: 13 residues. CDR1 is LGHNA and CDR2 is YSLEER in the germline V gene. As DNA, the CDR3 is TGCGCCAGCAGCCAAGAGACAGCCGGTACGCAGTATTTT. Its translation is CASSQETAGTQYF.

This clonotype appeared many times. The genes are TRBV7-9 and TRBJ2-3, with TRBD1 as a possible D gene (6 bases). Trimming removed 2 bases at V and 1 base at J, with 13 bases between. There are 16 residues in the CDR3. Per the germline V gene, CDR1 is SEHNR and CDR2 is FQNEAQ (reference sequence). In DNA, the CDR3 is TGTGCCAGCAGCTTACAAGACAGGCGCCGCACAGATACGCAGTATTTT. It codes for CASSLQDRRRTDTQYF.

The CDR3 loop reads CASAGRNNEQFF. The CDR3 DNA is TGTGCCAGCGCGGGCAGAAACAATGAGCAGTTCTTC. The chain recombines TRBV9 with TRBJ2-1, with D maybe TRBD2 (5 bases). V lost 7 bases to trimming and J lost 5 bases, with 10 bases between them. The germline V gene has CDR1 SGDLS and CDR2 YYNGEE. The CDR3 is made up of 12 amino acids.

This clonotype was seen a handful of times. V and J are TRBV28 and TRBJ2-7; 9 bases line up with TRBD1. Germline trimming cut 4 bases from V and 4 bases from J; bases unmatched to any gene: 8. The germline CDR1 and CDR2 sequences are MDHEN and SYDVKM. The CDR3 runs 15 residues. CDR3 nucleotides: TGTGCCAGCAGTTCCTCCCCGGGGACAGGGTACGAGCAGTACTTC. It specifies CASSSSPGTGYEQYF. Filled out from reference TRBV28 and TRBJ2-7, the complete variable domain reads DVKVTQSSRYLVKRTGEKVFLECVQDMDHENMFWYRQDPGLGLRLIYFSYDVKMKEKGDIPEGYSVSREKKERFSLILESASTNQTSMYLCASSSSPGTGYEQYFGPGTRLTVT.